Below, 30 T cell receptor beta chains from the same sample are listed, as sequenced in a study of breast tumors, draining lymph nodes, adjacent tissues. TCRdb processed the multiplex PCR reads anew with MiXCR; each CDR3 protein has one entry. The data contain about 25,000 distinct CDR3 sequences, around 23% of them singletons. Material: breast tumor tissue. Source of these receptors: a female donor with breast cancer. Some clones in this sample may be carry-over from other donors' samples.

By proportion, this clonotype is medium-sized. The rearrangement uses TRBV20-1 and TRBJ1-2; no firm D call. This CDR3 is built from 16 residues. CDR1 is DFQATT and CDR2 is SNEGSKA in the germline V gene (reference sequence). V lost 5 bases and J lost 2, with 21 bases in between. The CDR3, as DNA: TGCAGTGCTGCACTCCAGTCCTACAATTTCAACTATGGCTACACCTTC. Protein sequence: CSAALQSYNFNYGYTF.

Many counts were recorded for this clonotype. The J gene is TRBJ2-6, the V gene TRBV20-1; D is undetermined. V dropped 2 bases and J dropped 0 bases, with 2 bases sitting between them. The CDR3 is 13 amino acids. CDR1 is DFQATT and CDR2 is SNEGSKA in the germline V gene (reference sequence). This chain's CDR3 is CSARISGANVLTF. In DNA form, the CDR3 reads TGCAGTGCTAGAATCTCTGGGGCCAACGTCCTGACTTTC.

Many counts were recorded for this clonotype. The chain has TRBV3-1 and TRBJ2-7; D is possibly TRBD2 (7 bases). Germline loops: CDR1 LGHDT, CDR2 YNNKEL (reference sequence). The ends were cut back, 1 base at V and 4 bases at J, with 14 bases in the middle. The CDR3 loop spans 15 amino acids. In DNA form, the CDR3 reads TGTGCCAGCAGCCAAGTAGGGGGGGCTCGGTACGAGCAGTACTTC. Its translation is CASSQVGGARYEQYF.

This clonotype is labeled medium-sized. V and J are TRBV19 and TRBJ2-1; 10 nucleotides agree with TRBD2. V lost 2 bases, J lost 6 bases, and 10 bases stayed unmatched. CDR3 length: 17 amino acids. Germline loops: CDR1 LNHDA, CDR2 SQIVND (reference sequence). The CDR3 loop is CASSILAGEFRVNEQFF. The DNA for the CDR3 is TGTGCCAGTAGTATACTAGCGGGAGAGTTTCGGGTCAATGAGCAGTTCTTC.

As for this clonotype: One end of the junction does not line up with germline, which may come from a read error. This chain uses TRBV11-1 with TRBJ2-1, with D tentatively TRBD1 (6 bases). CDR3 length: 13 amino acids. Germline assignment: CDR1 SGHAT and CDR2 FQDESV (reference sequence). The CDR3 DNA reads as TGTGCCAGCAGCTCAGCCCAGGGGTACGAGCGGTTCTTC. Translating gives CASSSAQGYERFF.

This clonotype was recorded many times. This CDR3 is CASSILGGRYQETQYF. The CDR3 DNA is TGTGCCAGTAGTATCCTAGGGGGGAGATACCAAGAGACCCAGTACTTC. V gene TRBV19 combines with J gene TRBJ2-5, with D perhaps assigned TRBD1 or TRBD2 (6 bases each). V was shortened by 3 bases and J by 0 bases, with 14 bases between the two germline ends. The CDR3 has 16 residues. Germline V gene data show CDR1 as LNHDA and CDR2 as SQIVND (reference sequence).

This clonotype has ten or more counts. CDR3 sequence: CASSPSDRENYGYTF. CDR3 sequence (DNA): TGTGCCAGCAGTCCCTCGGACAGGGAAAACTATGGCTACACCTTC. The chain is built from TRBV27 and TRBJ1-2, with 8 bases that match TRBD1. From germline, CDR1 is MNHEY and CDR2 SMNVEV (reference sequence). This CDR3 comprises 15 residues. Unmatched junction bases numbered 7, after V lost 5 bases and J lost 2 bases.

This clonotype has ten or more counts. The rearrangement links TRBV5-6 to TRBJ1-2; 9 bases align to TRBD1. Germline lookup yields CDR1 SGHDT and CDR2 YYEEEE. This CDR3 comprises 17 residues. Trimming removed 0 bases from V and 4 bases from J; junction bases left unmatched: 10. The DNA for the CDR3 is TGTGCCAGCAGCTTGGGTACCTCGGGACAGGGTTTCTATGGCTACACCTTC. As protein: CASSLGTSGQGFYGYTF.

This clonotype has at least ten counts. The V and J genes are TRBV7-2 and TRBJ1-4, with D possibly being TRBD1 (5 bases). Looked up from germline, CDR1 is SGHTA and CDR2 is FQGNSA. V was trimmed by 0 bases and J by 10 bases, leaving 6 bases between them. This CDR3 has 12 amino acids. The CDR3 region is CASSLARGKLFF. CDR3 DNA sequence: TGTGCCAGCAGCTTAGCTAGGGGAAAACTGTTTTTT. The full variable domain, rest sourced from reference TRBV7-2 and TRBJ1-4, is GAGVSQSPSNKVTEKGKDVELRCDPISGHTALYWYRQSLGQGLEFLIYFQGNSAPDKSGLPSDRFSAERTGGSVSTLTIQRTQQEDSAVYLCASSLARGKLFFGSGTQLSVL.

This clonotype was detected ten times or more. CDR3: CASSVLGREQYF. Written as DNA, the CDR3 is TGTGCCAGCAGTGTCCTAGGGCGCGAGCAGTACTTC. The chain recombines TRBV25-1 with TRBJ2-7, with D uncertain. The CDR3 runs 12 residues. Germline assignment: CDR1 MGHDK and CDR2 SYGVNS. V was pared by 4 bases and J by 6 bases, with 10 bases between.

This clonotype was detected ten times or more. V usage is TRBV6-5 and J usage is TRBJ1-5; D not resolved. This CDR3 has 13 amino acids. Germline V gene sequence: CDR1 MNHEY, CDR2 SVGAGI. V was cut by 8 bases and J by 3 bases, with 11 bases left in between. The CDR3 is CASGSRVNQPQHF. CDR3 DNA sequence: TGTGCCAGCGGGAGCAGAGTCAATCAGCCCCAGCATTTT.

To note about this clonotype: A much larger clone is a single base away; this may be a read error. The chain couples TRBV7-2 to TRBJ1-5; possibly TRBD1 for D (6 bases). The CDR3 runs to 14 residues. Germline V gene lookup returns CDR1 SGHTA and CDR2 FQGNSA. The V gene lost 5 bases and the J gene lost 7 bases, with 15 bases spanning the gap. CDR3 in amino acids: CASSHRGAGQPQHF. CDR3 coding DNA: TGTGCCAGCAGCCACCGGGGGGCTGGGCAGCCCCAGCATTTT.

In its sample, this clonotype was seen many times. The chain combines TRBV7-6 with TRBJ2-1; tentative D call: TRBD2 (5 bases). Per germline, CDR1 SGHVS and CDR2 FNYEAQ. V was clipped by 2 bases and J by 1 base, with 12 bases between them. The CDR3 consists of 16 residues. The CDR3 DNA reads as TGTGCCAGCAGCTTAAACTCGGGGTATTCCTACAATGAGCAGTTCTTC. It translates to CASSLNSGYSYNEQFF. Supplemented by reference TRBV7-6 and TRBJ2-1, the full variable domain reads GAGVSQSPRYKVTKRGQDVALRCDPISGHVSLYWYRQALGQGPEFLTYFNYEAQQDKSGLPNDRFSAERPEGSISTLTIQRTEQRDSAMYRCASSLNSGYSYNEQFFGPGTRLTVL.

This clonotype was seen repeatedly, ten times or more. This sequence joins TRBV28 and TRBJ2-1; 9 bases map to TRBD1. The CDR3 is made up of 12 amino acids. The germline V gene has CDR1 MDHEN and CDR2 SYDVKM. Unmatched junction bases numbered 4, after V lost 7 bases and J lost 9 bases. CDR3 loop: CASNDRGGEQFF. The CDR3 bases are TGTGCCAGCAATGACAGGGGGGGTGAGCAGTTCTTC.

About this clonotype itself: The conserved final phenylalanine or tryptophan is absent from the CDR3, which likely points to a read error. This CDR3 reads CASSWDRGRYEQYS. CDR3 DNA sequence: TGTGCCAGCAGTTGGGACAGGGGGCGTTACGAGCAGTACAGC. This rearrangement joins TRBV28 to TRBJ2-7; TRBD1 matches at 12 bases. Germline V lookup: CDR1 MDHEN, CDR2 SYDVKM. Unmatched junction bases numbered 2, after V lost 4 bases and J lost 4 bases. This CDR3 has 14 residues.

Points on this clonotype: Given a much more abundant clone one base away, this may be a read error. The chain is built from TRBV28 and TRBJ2-1, with 9 bases identical to TRBD1. This CDR3 is 12 amino acids long. With 7 bases clipped from V and 8 bases from J, the junction kept 3 bases outside the gene matches. CDR1 and CDR2 from the germline V gene are MDHEN and SYDVKM. In DNA, the CDR3 is TGTGCCAGCAATGACAGGGGGGATGAGCAGTTCTTC. It translates to CASNDRGDEQFF.

This clonotype was detected many times. The genes are TRBV5-1 and TRBJ2-7, with 7 bases matching TRBD2. CDR3 length: 15 residues. The V gene's germline CDR1 is SGHRS and CDR2 YFSETQ. After removal of 3 bases from V and 0 bases from J, the junction contained 6 bases not matched to a gene. The CDR3 coding sequence is TGCGCCAGCAGCTCAGCCTCTAGCGGCTCCTACGAGCAGTACTTC. Protein: CASSSASSGSYEQYF.

This clonotype appeared a single time. A much larger clone lies one base from this, so it may be a read error. V is TRBV5-6 and J is TRBJ2-3, with unresolved D. The CDR3 sequence is 14 residues long. The germline gives CDR1 SGHDT, CDR2 YYEEEE. Between the trimmed V and J ends, which lost 1 base and 1 base, there was a span of 7 bases. The CDR3 region has the DNA TGTGCCAGCAGCTTGCGACGGGGCACAGATACGCAGTATTTT. This codes for CASSLRRGTDTQYF.

This clonotype was seen repeatedly, ten times or more. This chain links TRBV4-2 with TRBJ2-1, with 10 bases fitting TRBD1. The CDR3 extends over 15 amino acids. V lost 4 bases to trimming and J lost 4 bases; unmatched junction nucleotides: 4. CDR1 is LGHNA, CDR2 YNFKEQ, per germline. The CDR3 DNA sequence: TGTGCCAGCAGCCCCAGACAGGGGGCTTACAATGAGCAGTTCTTC. Translated, it gives CASSPRQGAYNEQFF.

In regard to this clonotype: Because the CDR3 is missing its conserved closing phenylalanine or tryptophan, this is likely a read error. The CDR3 DNA sequence: TGCAGAATTACCGGGGCTAGCGGGAGAGGGAGTGAGACCCAGTACTCC. Amino acid sequence: CRITGASGRGSETQYS. The V call is TRBV20-1, the J call TRBJ2-5, with TRBD2 identical over 10 bases. Looked up from germline, CDR1 is DFQATT and CDR2 is SNEGSKA (reference sequence). The CDR3 extends over 16 amino acids.

In this sample, this clonotype turned up many times. The rearrangement links TRBV29-1 to TRBJ2-7, with a weak D call TRBD2 (6 bases). V lost 0 bases and J lost 3, with 15 bases in between. Germline CDR1 and CDR2: SQVTM and ANQGSEA. The CDR3 totals 15 residues. CDR3 amino acids: CSVEDVSGANYEQYF. Written as DNA, the CDR3 is TGCAGCGTTGAAGATGTTAGCGGAGCTAACTACGAGCAGTACTTC.

As DNA, the CDR3 is TGTGCCAGCAGCGTTGGGGGACAGGCCCGGGGGAATGAGCAGTTCTTC. Protein product: CASSVGGQARGNEQFF. This sequence joins TRBV7-2 and TRBJ2-1; TRBD1 matches at 8 bases. Germline trimming cut 5 bases from V and 7 bases from J; bases unmatched to any gene: 13. The CDR3 is made up of 16 amino acids. The germline CDR1 and CDR2 sequences are SGHTA and FQGNSA.

The chain carries TRBV6-5 and TRBJ1-6; unclear D gene. From germline, CDR1 is MNHEY and CDR2 SVGAGI. The CDR3 loop spans 16 amino acids. The ends were cut back, 2 bases at V and 7 bases at J, with 15 bases in the middle. The CDR3 coding sequence is TGTGCCAGCAGTTACACGCTCGTTTTGGAAAATTCACCCCTCCACTTT. Protein sequence: CASSYTLVLENSPLHF.

This clonotype was seen repeatedly, ten times or more. The chain joins TRBV11-2 to TRBJ2-3; D not resolved. CDR1 and CDR2 (germline): SGHAT, FQNNGV. The CDR3 totals 12 residues. The V end lost 5 bases, the J end lost 6 bases, and 9 bases lay between the germline ends. CDR3 bases: TGTGCCAGCAGCCAATATATGGATACGCAGTATTTT. Its translation is CASSQYMDTQYF.

As to this clonotype: This may be a read error, as it is one base from a much larger clone. The J gene is TRBJ2-2, the V gene TRBV4-2, with D maybe TRBD1 (5 bases). CDR1 is LGHNA and CDR2 is YNFKEQ in the germline V gene. The CDR3 consists of 15 residues. V lost 0 bases to trimming and J lost 4 bases, with 9 bases between them. CDR3 sequence reads: CASSQEGATTGELFF. In DNA form, the CDR3 reads TGTGCCAGCAGCCAAGAAGGGGCAACCACCGGGGAGCTGTTTTTT.

This clonotype showed up many times. The chain is built from TRBV28 and TRBJ2-7; TRBD2 matches 9 bases. V gave up 6 bases and J gave up 4 bases; unmatched junction bases: 7. In germline, CDR1 is MDHEN, CDR2 SYDVKM. The CDR3 contains 14 residues. The CDR3 region is CASRGLAEIYEQYF. In DNA form, the CDR3 reads TGTGCCAGCAGGGGACTAGCTGAGATATACGAGCAGTACTTC. Drawing the rest from reference TRBV28 and TRBJ2-7, the complete variable domain is DVKVTQSSRYLVKRTGEKVFLECVQDMDHENMFWYRQDPGLGLRLIYFSYDVKMKEKGDIPEGYSVSREKKERFSLILESASTNQTSMYLCASRGLAEIYEQYFGPGTRLTVT.

This clonotype has at least ten counts. The chain couples TRBV7-6 to TRBJ2-3; no definite D call. Per the germline V gene, CDR1 is SGHVS and CDR2 is FNYEAQ. The CDR3 has 17 residues. The germline V and J ends were trimmed by 5 bases and 3 bases, with 21 bases remaining between them. CDR3 loop: CASSQGRGEFGTDTQYF. CDR3 sequence (DNA): TGTGCCAGCAGCCAAGGTCGTGGGGAATTTGGAACAGATACGCAGTATTTT.

On this clonotype: This clone may be a read error of a much larger clone one base away. J is TRBJ2-3 and V is TRBV30; TRBD1 matches 10 bases. The CDR3 has 16 amino acids. From germline, CDR1 is GTSNPN and CDR2 SVGIG (reference sequence). J lost 2 bases, V lost 8 bases, and 13 bases had no gene match. DNA for the CDR3: TGTGCCCGGTCCCGGGACAGGGGACCAGCCACAGATACGCAGTATTTT. It codes for CARSRDRGPATDTQYF. The variable domain in full, with the rest retrieved from reference TRBV30 and TRBJ2-3, is SQTIHQWPATLVQPVGSPLSLECTVEGTSNPNLYWYRQAAGRGLQLLFYSVGIGQISSEVPQNLSASRPQDRQFILSSKKLLLSDSGFYLCARSRDRGPATDTQYFGPGTRLTVL.

This clonotype was detected many times. The chain combines TRBV6-4 with TRBJ2-5, with D uncertain. Trimming removed 2 bases at V and 5 bases at J, with 18 bases between. CDR1 MRHNA and CDR2 SNTAGT come from the germline V gene. The CDR3 is made up of 16 amino acids. The CDR3 loop reads CASSDPKAIGRETQYF. The CDR3, as DNA: TGTGCCAGCAGTGACCCGAAAGCGATAGGTAGGGAGACCCAGTACTTC.

This clonotype came up a few times. Possible read error: a much larger clone is one base away. The rearrangement joins TRBV6-5 to TRBJ2-3; either TRBD1 or TRBD2 may fit D (5 bases each). Germline CDR1 is MNHEY and CDR2 is SVGAGI. CDR3 length equals 14 residues. The CDR3 spells CASSYRGPTGTQYF. In DNA, the CDR3 is TGTGCCAGCAGTTATCGGGGACCCACAGGTACGCAGTATTTT.